This entry lists 9 T cell receptor beta chains sequenced from one sample in a study of PD-1 blockade in classical Hodgkin lymphoma. Each patient's relapse followed autologous stem cell transplantation, and brentuximab vedotin exposure varied. Sequenced by immunoSEQ multiplex PCR; TCRdb stores in-frame clones only, minus some. The table has 70,000 to 80,000 clones, just over 90% seen once. The sample in question was peripheral blood mononuclear cells (PBMCs), obtained at baseline. Receptors were obtained from a human donor with classical Hodgkin lymphoma.

The rearrangement uses TRBV13 and TRBJ1-5, with D possibly TRBD1 on 6 matching bases. CDR1 is PRHDT and CDR2 is FYEKMQ in the germline V gene (reference sequence). The CDR3 is 14 residues long. Trimming took off 4 bases at V and 3 bases at J, with 10 bases between the two ends. The CDR3 sequence is CASSSTGTNQPQHF. CDR3 in DNA: TGTGCCAGCAGCTCAACAGGGACCAATCAGCCCCAGCATTTT.

The chain uses TRBV7-9 and TRBJ1-1; no firm D call. Trimming removed 0 bases at V and 1 base at J, with 6 bases between. The V gene's germline CDR1 is SEHNR and CDR2 FQNEAQ (reference sequence). This CDR3 is 14 amino acids long. The CDR3 DNA reads as TGTGCCAGCAGCTTAGCGACCACGAACACTGAAGCTTTCTTT. Encoded protein: CASSLATTNTEAFF.

V gene TRBV19 combines with J gene TRBJ2-7, with D tentatively TRBD2 (5 bases). With 6 bases removed from V and 3 bases from J, the gap between germline ends came to 6 bases. Germline loops: CDR1 LNHDA, CDR2 SQIVND (reference sequence). CDR3 length: 11 amino acids. The CDR3 DNA reads TGTGCCAGTAGCGGGAACTACGAGCAGTACTTC. Its protein is CASSGNYEQYF.

V and J are TRBV7-9 and TRBJ1-5; no clear D gene. V dropped 5 bases and J dropped 5 bases, with 16 bases sitting between them. This CDR3 region has 15 residues. Germline CDR1 reads SEHNR; CDR2 reads FQNEAQ (reference sequence). The CDR3 reads CASSPVIGRDQPQHF. The CDR3 region has the DNA TGTGCCAGCAGCCCTGTTATAGGCAGAGATCAGCCCCAGCATTTT.

The CDR3 coding sequence is TGTGCCAGCATCCCTCTGAGGGCTCTCTATGGCTACACCTTC. This encodes CASIPLRALYGYTF. The chain employs TRBV28 and TRBJ1-2; D is unclear. CDR1 and CDR2 from the germline V gene are MDHEN and SYDVKM. Trimming removed 7 bases at V and 4 bases at J, with 16 bases between. This CDR3 is 14 amino acids long.

The chain couples TRBV7-9 to TRBJ1-2; 7 bases align to TRBD1. The germline V gene encodes CDR1 SEHNR and CDR2 FQNEAQ (reference sequence). With V trimmed by 1 base and J by 4 bases, 9 bases remained unmatched. CDR3 size: 16 residues. The CDR3 protein is CASSLDSGGTVYGYTF. CDR3 nucleotide sequence: TGTGCCAGCAGCTTAGATTCAGGGGGTACTGTCTATGGCTACACCTTC.

The V call is TRBV5-6, the J call TRBJ1-1; D possibly corresponds to TRBD1 (6 bases). This CDR3 has 13 residues. Germline V gives CDR1 SGHDT, CDR2 YYEEEE. The V end was cut by 2 bases, the J end by 4 bases, with 9 bases between. The CDR3 spells CASSFRGITEAFF. DNA for the CDR3: TGTGCCAGCAGCTTCAGGGGAATCACTGAAGCTTTCTTT.

The genes are TRBV7-9 and TRBJ2-5, with D unresolved. Trimming pared 0 bases from V and 2 bases from J, leaving 7 bases between. The CDR3 runs 14 residues. Germline assignment: CDR1 SEHNR and CDR2 FQNEAQ (reference sequence). In DNA form, the CDR3 reads TGTGCCAGCAGCTTAGCCTATGGTCAAGAGACCCAGTACTTC. Its translation is CASSLAYGQETQYF.

This chain connects TRBV5-1 to TRBJ1-1; D is unclear. The CDR3 is made up of 15 amino acids. Between the trimmed V and J ends, which lost 0 bases and 1 base, there was a span of 10 bases. Germline V gives CDR1 SGHRS, CDR2 YFSETQ. This CDR3 is CASSLGRVQNTEAFF. CDR3 DNA: TGCGCCAGCAGCTTGGGCAGAGTACAGAACACTGAAGCTTTCTTT.